This entry is about one T cell receptor beta chain. What it binds is unknown. This sample is drawn from a study of OX40 agonist ivuxolimab in advanced cancers. On the study more broadly: Patient treatment consisted of intravenous ivuxolimab administration every 2 weeks at 0.01 to 10 mg/kg. Among those enrolled, mean age was approximately 60 years (range about 20 to 79) and about 81% were male. Whole-study results and caveats: Both blood CD4+ and CD8+ T cells showed clonal growth by week 6 at 0.1 to 3.0 mg/kg. Antigen specificity remained undetermined for the expanded peripheral T cells.

CDR3 size: 15 residues. Measured with immunoSEQ multiplex PCR; TCRdb has only the in-frame clones, and not every one. Seen here are approximately 50,000 clones, 80% observed once, and the top ten hold about 3.9%. Sequenced material: CD4+ or CD8+ T cells sorted from blood, taken in a trial of the OX40 agonist ivuxolimab. This chain joins TRBV12-2 and TRBJ2-1; TRBD1, the D gene given by the table, was not confirmed from the DNA. TRBV12-2 is a documented pseudogene. The receptor was isolated from an adult with an advanced solid tumor such as melanoma, head and neck, liver or kidney cancer. CDR3 sequence (DNA): TGTGCAAGTCCCGACAGGGGGCTATCTTTCAATGAGCAGTTCTTC. Amino acids: CASPDRGLSFNEQFF.